Listed below are T cell receptor beta chains from one sample, sequenced in a study of blood T cell repertoires in COVID-19. The repertoire was sequenced with immunoSEQ multiplex PCR; TCRdb's copy has only in-frame clones and lacks some. The table has 200,000 to 300,000 clones, roughly nine tenths seen once. The sample comprised peripheral blood. Source of these receptors: a man between 60 and 70 years old who had recovered from COVID-19. The conserved cysteine and the conserved F or W are not part of the CDR3 here. The D gene is left open where the match is weak.

v_gene | d_gene | CDR3aa
TRBV18 | NA | ASSPRQGFTEAF
TRBV3-1/TRBV3-2 | TRBD1 | ASSQTRATGVSYNEQF
TRBV19 | NA | ASTTPDRFYGYT
TRBV5-4 | NA | ASSPDSRAYEQY
TRBV30 | TRBD1 | AWSLRTGDSPLH
TRBV24-1 | NA | ATSDSVSRRTDTQY
TRBV3-1/TRBV3-2 | TRBD1 | ASSHEGQINEKLF
TRBV29-1 | TRBD2 | SVEKRGVVDTQY
TRBV29-1 | NA | SVVQGITGELF
TRBV5-1 | TRBD1 | ASRRTGDEAF
TRBV18 | TRBD1 | ASSPTGGTEAF
TRBV5-1 | TRBD2 | ASSWTLAGGSYEQY
TRBV29-1 | TRBD1 | SAATGRNSPLH
TRBV11-3 | NA | ASSFGGDRTEAF
TRBV30 | TRBD1 | ACKGQGPYEQY
TRBV7-6 | NA | ASSNGQSLGRPYEQY
TRBV5-1 | NA | ASSFSLAEWNTQY
TRBV6-2/TRBV6-3 | NA | ASRPGGAGGTQY
TRBV18 | NA | ASSPTSLNTEAF
TRBV12-3/TRBV12-4 | NA | ASSGQPNQPQH
TRBV2 | NA | ASSHGEGGVGNQPQH
TRBV6-5 | NA | ASSSIGRGYNSPLH